This T cell receptor beta chain was retrieved from a study of beta chain features in type 1 diabetes. The authors obtained over 98% purity in all sorted populations. In regard to this clone: Its target is not known.

Investigators reverse transcribed all isolated RNA, so they sequenced expressed TCRB transcripts. Some clones are missing from TCRdb's copy, which holds only in-frame ones; the method was immunoSEQ multiplex PCR. The sample consists of more than 300,000 clones, more than 12% of them appearing once. Regarding the study as a whole: VDJ junctions from patients with type 1 diabetes contained fewer insertions and more deletions. There was a moderate but significant shortening of TCRB CDR3s in all four CD4+ subsets of Type 1 diabetes patients.

The receptor was isolated from a woman aged 18-35 years in good health. The sequenced sample consisted of naive CD4+ T cells from blood.

Written as DNA, the CDR3 is TGTGCCTGGAGTTTCCAGGGGGCGCATGGCTACACCTTC. This gives the protein CAWSFQGAHGYTF. The chain carries TRBV30 and TRBJ1-2, with 8 bases lining up with TRBD1. J was trimmed by 6 bases and V by 2 bases; bases with no gene match: 5. The CDR3 runs to 13 residues. Germline CDR1 GTSNPN, CDR2 SVGIG (reference sequence).